Sequencing of this TCR beta chain was carried out in a study of shared clonotypes between healthy human individuals. Background on the study: Each donor had three CD4 naive, three CD4 memory, two CD8 naive and one CD8 memory plate. General study points: A handful of donors showed sharing of approximately 5% of naive CD4 clonotypes. Memory subsets generally showed lower estimated richness than naive subsets.

Caucasian adults living in Nashville, Tennessee, provided all samples. The assay was immunoSEQ multiplex PCR, and TCRdb's table has in-frame clones only and misses some. This table has approximately 340,000 clones, around 70% appearing once. This clone was seen more than once but under ten times. The antigen is undetermined. CDR3 length: 13 amino acids. The germline gives CDR1 MNHNY, CDR2 SVGAGI (reference sequence). Trimming cost V 2 bases and J 5 bases; bases outside gene matches: 2. The V and J genes are TRBV6-6 and TRBJ2-5; TRBD2 matches at 7 bases. The sequencing input was memory CD4+ T cells sorted from blood. Subset specified: CD45RA-negative fraction. The source of this sequence is a man aged 30 to 39 in good health. This chain's CDR3 is CASSYGGGETQYF. CDR3 nucleotide sequence: TGTGCCAGCAGTTACGGGGGGGGTGAGACCCAGTACTTC.